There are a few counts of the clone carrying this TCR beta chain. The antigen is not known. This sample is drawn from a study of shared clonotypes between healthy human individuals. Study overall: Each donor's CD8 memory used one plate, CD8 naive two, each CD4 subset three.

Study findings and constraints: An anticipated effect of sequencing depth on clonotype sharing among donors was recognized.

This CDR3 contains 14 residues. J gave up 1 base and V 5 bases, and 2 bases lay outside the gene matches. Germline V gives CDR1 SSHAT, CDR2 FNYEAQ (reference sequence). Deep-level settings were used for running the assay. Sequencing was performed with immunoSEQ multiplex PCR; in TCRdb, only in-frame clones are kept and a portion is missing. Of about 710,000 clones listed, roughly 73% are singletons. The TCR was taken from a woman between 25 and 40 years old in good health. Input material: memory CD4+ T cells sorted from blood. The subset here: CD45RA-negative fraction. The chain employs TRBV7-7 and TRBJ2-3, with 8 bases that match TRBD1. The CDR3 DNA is TGTGCCAGCAGCATGACAGGGGGCACAGATACGCAGTATTTT. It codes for CASSMTGGTDTQYF.